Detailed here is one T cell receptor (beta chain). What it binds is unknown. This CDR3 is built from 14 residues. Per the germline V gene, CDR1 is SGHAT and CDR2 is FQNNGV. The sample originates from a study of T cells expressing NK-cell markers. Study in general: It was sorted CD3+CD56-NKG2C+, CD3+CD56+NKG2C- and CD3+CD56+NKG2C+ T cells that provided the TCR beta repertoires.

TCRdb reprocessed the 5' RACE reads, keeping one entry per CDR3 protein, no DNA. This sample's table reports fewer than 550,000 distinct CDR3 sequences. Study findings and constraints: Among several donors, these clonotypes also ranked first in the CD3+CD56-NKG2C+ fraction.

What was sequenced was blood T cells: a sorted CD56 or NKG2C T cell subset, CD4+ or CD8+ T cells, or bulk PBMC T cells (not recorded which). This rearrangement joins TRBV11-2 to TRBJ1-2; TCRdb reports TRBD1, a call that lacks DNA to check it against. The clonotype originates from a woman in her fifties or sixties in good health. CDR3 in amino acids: CASSAPGPVYGYTF.